This T cell receptor beta chain originates from a study of spatial heterogeneity in lung cancer. The overall study: Strong correlation was found between tumor-region TCR transcript counts and a T cell module score from matched bulk RNA-seq. TCR and UMI combinations that were unique each appeared, on average, more than ten times in raw reads.

This clonotype was counted only a few times. The antigen remains undetermined. Found in a library prepared for alpha chains, this beta chain is an off-target read, and its abundance has little meaning. V was shortened by 0 bases and J by 2 bases, with 11 bases between the two germline ends. The CDR3 totals 15 residues. The germline V gene has CDR1 PRHDT and CDR2 FYEKMQ (reference sequence). TCRdb fed the 5' RACE reads into MiXCR, producing one record per CDR3 protein. The table includes about 270 distinct CDR3 sequences, around 33% detected once. The sample's time point: sample taken at primary tumor resection. Unsorted whole RNA of tumor, nontumor lung or frozen PBMC was sequenced. Whole-study results and caveats: How many expanded intratumoral alpha and beta TCRs were present tracked the tumor mutation count, which was a count of nonsynonymous mutations.

This TCR was recovered from a male donor with early-stage non-small cell lung cancer. The chain is built from TRBV13 and TRBJ2-7; TRBD2 is a possible D gene (7 bases). Source: lung tumor tissue, taken at surgery. CDR3 amino acids: CASSLGRGPTYEQYF. CDR3 coding DNA: TGTGCCAGCAGCTTAGGGCGGGGGCCAACCTACGAGCAGTACTTC.